The 21 T cell receptor beta chains reported below all come from one sample, sequenced in a study of monozygotic twins with cystic fibrosis. Clones were sequenced by immunoSEQ multiplex PCR, and TCRdb holds only the in-frame ones, with some missing. Of under 20,000 clones in the sample, around 97% were seen once. Material for sequencing was blood. The receptors were gathered from a young woman with cystic fibrosis.

V and J are TRBV29-1 and TRBJ2-5; the match to TRBD2 covers 8 bases. The J call may be incorrect, as the DNA end agrees better with TRBJ2-7. This CDR3 comprises 11 residues. Germline V lookup: CDR1 SQVTM, CDR2 ANQGSEA. For the CDR3, the DNA is TGCAGCGTCGCAGCGGGAGTCGAGCAGTACTTC. Amino acid sequence: CSVAAGVEQYF.

The chain joins TRBV7-9 to TRBJ1-1; 7 nucleotides align to TRBD1. The germline V gene encodes CDR1 SEHNR and CDR2 FQNEAQ (reference sequence). The CDR3 has 14 residues. V lost 2 bases, J lost 4 bases, and 4 bases stayed unmatched. The CDR3 spells CASSLLDRFTEAFF. The CDR3 DNA reads as TGTGCCAGCAGCTTATTGGACAGGTTCACTGAAGCTTTCTTT.

This chain connects TRBV27 to TRBJ2-6; possible D gene TRBD1, 5 bases. The CDR3 spans 16 residues. Germline loops: CDR1 MNHEY, CDR2 SMNVEV (reference sequence). Deletions cut 6 bases from V and 1 base from J, with 13 bases between. The CDR3 is CASRNIAGSGANVLTF. The CDR3 DNA reads TGTGCCAGCAGGAACATAGCAGGGTCTGGGGCCAACGTCCTGACTTTC.

The chain uses TRBV6-6 and TRBJ1-2; 7 bases are shared with TRBD1. The junction had 14 bases not matched to a gene; V was cut back by 6 bases and J by 4 bases. Germline lookup yields CDR1 MNHNY and CDR2 SVGAGI (reference sequence). This CDR3 is built from 16 residues. The CDR3 nucleotides read TGTGCCAGCAGCCTCGGAGGGGGCGGTGCGAGCTATGGCTACACCTTC. Its translation is CASSLGGGGASYGYTF.

CDR3 loop: CASSRQGFNTEAFF. The CDR3 nucleotides read TGTGCCAGCAGTAGACAGGGATTTAACACTGAAGCTTTCTTT. The rearrangement links TRBV6-1 to TRBJ1-1; 7 bases align to TRBD1. CDR1 is MNHNS and CDR2 is SASEGT in the germline V gene. This CDR3 region has 14 residues. V lost 5 bases and J lost 2; bases outside the gene matches: 5.

The rearrangement joins TRBV4-1 to TRBJ1-2; a weak D match, TRBD1 (5 bases). Germline V CDR1 and CDR2: MGHRA, YSYEKL. The CDR3 spans 20 residues. V lost 2 bases and J lost 4, with 29 bases in between. The CDR3 DNA reads TGCGCCAGCAGCCAACCCTTGCTCCGGGACGGAGGGGATAAGAGCTATGGCTACACCTTC. Its translation is CASSQPLLRDGGDKSYGYTF.

The chain links TRBV6-5 to TRBJ2-3; TRBD2 might be the D (5 bases). The ends were cut back, 2 bases at V and 3 bases at J, with 6 bases in the middle. The CDR3 is made up of 13 amino acids. CDR1 is MNHEY and CDR2 is SVGAGI in the germline V gene. The CDR3 DNA reads as TGTGCCAGCAGTTACCCGGGAACAGATACGCAGTATTTT. Its protein product is CASSYPGTDTQYF.

This chain joins TRBV6-5 and TRBJ1-1; maybe TRBD1 (5 bases). This CDR3 is 13 amino acids long. V lost 6 bases and J 1 base, leaving 9 bases between the germline ends. The germline CDR1 and CDR2 sequences are MNHEY and SVGAGI. DNA for the CDR3: TGTGCCAGCAGCATGACAGAGAACACTGAAGCTTTCTTT. This codes for CASSMTENTEAFF.

V and J are TRBV19 and TRBJ1-2; 9 positions match TRBD1. The trim removed 4 bases at V and 2 bases at J, leaving 8 bases unmatched. Germline CDR1 is LNHDA and CDR2 is SQIVND (reference sequence). The CDR3 has 16 residues. The CDR3 reads CASSTGTGFKNYGYTF. The CDR3 nucleotides are TGTGCCAGTAGTACCGGGACAGGGTTTAAGAACTATGGCTACACCTTC. Supplemented by reference TRBV19 and TRBJ1-2, the full variable domain reads DGGITQSPKYLFRKEGQNVTLSCEQNLNHDAMYWYRQDPGQGLRLIYYSQIVNDFQKGDIAEGYSVSREKKESFPLTVTSAQKNPTAFYLCASSTGTGFKNYGYTFGSGTRLTVV.

This clone showed up just once. The chain recombines TRBV25-1 with TRBJ1-1; D perhaps matches TRBD1 (5 bases). The germline V gene encodes CDR1 MGHDK and CDR2 SYGVNS. This CDR3 contains 17 residues. Trimming took 1 base from V and 0 from J, leaving 15 bases between them. The CDR3, as DNA: TGTGCCAGCAGTGAATTTCGGTCGGGACGGATGAACACTGAAGCTTTCTTT. Its protein product is CASSEFRSGRMNTEAFF.

J is TRBJ1-2 and V is TRBV5-4, with 7 bases aligning to TRBD1. This CDR3 spans 14 amino acids. J lost 6 bases, V lost 4 bases, and 9 bases had no gene match. CDR1 and CDR2 (germline): SGHNT, YYREEE (reference sequence). This chain's CDR3 is CASSPDRVKNGYTF. The DNA of the CDR3 is TGTGCCAGCAGCCCCGACAGGGTTAAAAATGGCTACACCTTC.

The genes are TRBV14 and TRBJ1-2, with a tentative D call TRBD1 (5 bases). The V and J ends lost 4 bases and 6 bases respectively, with 12 bases between them. The CDR3 totals 13 residues. In germline, CDR1 is SGHDN, CDR2 FVKESK. DNA of the CDR3: TGTGCCAGCAGCCCATACTGGGGGGATGGCTACACCTTC. Its translation: CASSPYWGDGYTF.

The chain is built from TRBV9 and TRBJ2-7, with D unresolved. The V end was cut by 0 bases, the J end by 1 base, with 11 bases between. Per germline, CDR1 SGDLS and CDR2 YYNGEE. CDR3 length: 15 residues. DNA of the CDR3: TGTGCCAGCAGCGTAGGGGCTTTGGGGTCCTACGAGCAGTACTTC. It codes for CASSVGALGSYEQYF.

This chain joins TRBV9 and TRBJ2-2; 9 bases line up with TRBD1. This CDR3 comprises 16 residues. The ends lost 4 bases at V and 0 bases at J; junction bases unmatched: 4. Germline CDR1 SGDLS, CDR2 YYNGEE. CDR3 protein: CASSSRTGANTGELFF. The CDR3 DNA reads as TGTGCCAGCAGCTCCCGGACAGGGGCGAACACCGGGGAGCTGTTTTTT.

This clone was observed a single time. This chain links TRBV6-4 with TRBJ2-1, with TRBD2 matching over 10 bases. Germline lookup yields CDR1 MRHNA and CDR2 SNTAGT. There are 15 residues in the CDR3. The junction had 4 bases not matched to a gene; V was cut back by 5 bases and J by 3 bases. CDR3: CASSSLAGDYNEQFF. CDR3 coding DNA: TGTGCCAGCAGTAGCCTAGCGGGGGACTACAATGAGCAGTTCTTC.

The chain couples TRBV14 to TRBJ2-4, with TRBD2 identical over 7 bases. The CDR3 is made up of 17 amino acids. Germline V gene lookup returns CDR1 SGHDN and CDR2 FVKESK. Trimming removed 8 bases from V and 2 bases from J; junction bases left unmatched: 15. CDR3 residues: CASPSGTGGQSKNIQYF. The CDR3 bases are TGTGCCAGCCCCTCGGGGACGGGGGGTCAGTCCAAAAACATTCAGTACTTC.

This chain joins TRBV4-1 and TRBJ2-2, with 8 bases fitting TRBD2. Germline CDR1 and CDR2: MGHRA and YSYEKL. Trimming removed 4 bases from V and 8 bases from J; junction bases left unmatched: 12. This CDR3 region has 16 residues. Here the CDR3 DNA reads TGCGCCAGCAGCCTGGACCGGACTAGCCCCAGGGGGGAGCTGTTTTTT. Translation gives CASSLDRTSPRGELFF.

The chain has TRBV30 and TRBJ1-1; D ambiguous. The germline V gene encodes CDR1 GTSNPN and CDR2 SVGIG (reference sequence). The CDR3 has 13 amino acids. V was shortened by 0 bases and J by 1 base, with 6 bases between the two germline ends. CDR3 loop: CAWSVQANTEAFF. CDR3 DNA sequence: TGTGCCTGGAGTGTCCAAGCGAACACTGAAGCTTTCTTT. The full variable domain, in which reference TRBV30 and TRBJ1-1 provide the parts outside the CDR3, is SQTIHQWPATLVQPVGSPLSLECTVEGTSNPNLYWYRQAAGRGLQLLFYSVGIGQISSEVPQNLSASRPQDRQFILSSKKLLLSDSGFYLCAWSVQANTEAFFGQGTRLTVV.

The DNA of the CDR3 is TGTGCCAGTAACGCCCTGCGGACCGGGGAGCTGTTTTTT. It yields the protein CASNALRTGELFF. The chain has TRBV19 and TRBJ2-2; D not resolved. This CDR3 is 13 amino acids long. From germline, CDR1 is LNHDA and CDR2 SQIVND (reference sequence). Between the trimmed V and J ends, which lost 7 bases and 5 bases, there was a span of 11 bases.

The CDR3 DNA is TGTGCCAGCAGCTTGGCAGGGTCCACTGAAGCTTTCTTT. Protein: CASSLAGSTEAFF. V gene TRBV5-6 combines with J gene TRBJ1-1; D may be TRBD1 (5 bases). CDR3 size: 13 residues. Between the trimmed V and J ends, which lost 0 bases and 4 bases, there was a span of 7 bases. CDR1 and CDR2 from the germline V gene are SGHDT and YYEEEE.

V gene TRBV7-9 combines with J gene TRBJ2-7; 7 bases agree with TRBD1. J was trimmed by 0 bases and V by 5 bases; bases with no gene match: 13. Germline V gene data show CDR1 as SEHNR and CDR2 as FQNEAQ (reference sequence). CDR3 length: 17 amino acids. CDR3 sequence (DNA): TGTGCCAGCAGCGACCCGGGACAGACACGTAGCTCCTACGAGCAGTACTTC. Translated, it gives CASSDPGQTRSSYEQYF.